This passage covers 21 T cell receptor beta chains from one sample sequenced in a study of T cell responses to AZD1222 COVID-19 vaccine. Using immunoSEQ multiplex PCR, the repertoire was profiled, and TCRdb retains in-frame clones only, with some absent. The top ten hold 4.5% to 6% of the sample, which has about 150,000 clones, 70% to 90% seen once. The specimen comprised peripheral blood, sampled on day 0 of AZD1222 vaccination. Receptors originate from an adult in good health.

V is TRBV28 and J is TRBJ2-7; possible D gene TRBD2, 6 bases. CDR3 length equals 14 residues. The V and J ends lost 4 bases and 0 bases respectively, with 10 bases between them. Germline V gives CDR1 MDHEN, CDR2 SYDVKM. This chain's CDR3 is CASSSLADSYEQYF. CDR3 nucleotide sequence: TGTGCCAGCAGTTCCTTAGCGGACTCCTACGAGCAGTACTTC.

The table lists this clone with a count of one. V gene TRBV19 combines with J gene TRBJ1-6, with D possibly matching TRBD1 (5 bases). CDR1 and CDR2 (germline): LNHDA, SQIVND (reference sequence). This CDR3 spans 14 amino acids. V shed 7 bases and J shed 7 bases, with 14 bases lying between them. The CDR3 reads CASNPGRSNSPLHF. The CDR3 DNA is TGTGCCAGTAACCCAGGGAGAAGCAATTCACCCCTCCACTTT.

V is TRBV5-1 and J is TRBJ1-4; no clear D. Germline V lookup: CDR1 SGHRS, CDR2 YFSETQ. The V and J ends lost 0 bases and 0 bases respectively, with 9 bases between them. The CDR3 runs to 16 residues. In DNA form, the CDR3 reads TGCGCCAGCAGCTTGGTAGGATCCGCAACTAATGAAAAACTGTTTTTT. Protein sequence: CASSLVGSATNEKLFF.

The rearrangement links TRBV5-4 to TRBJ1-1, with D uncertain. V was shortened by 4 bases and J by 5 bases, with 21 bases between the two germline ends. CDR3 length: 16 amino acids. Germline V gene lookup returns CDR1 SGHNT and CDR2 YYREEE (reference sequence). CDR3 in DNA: TGTGCCAGCAGCCCCGGCCGGATTAATCAACGAACTGAAGCTTTCTTT. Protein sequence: CASSPGRINQRTEAFF.

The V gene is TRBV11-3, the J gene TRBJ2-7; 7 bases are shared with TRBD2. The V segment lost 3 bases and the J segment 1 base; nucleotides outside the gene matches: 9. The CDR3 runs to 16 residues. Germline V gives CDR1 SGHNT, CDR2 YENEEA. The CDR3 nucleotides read TGTGCCAGCAGCTTGGGAGGGGTGATGGGATCCTACGAGCAGTACTTC. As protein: CASSLGGVMGSYEQYF.

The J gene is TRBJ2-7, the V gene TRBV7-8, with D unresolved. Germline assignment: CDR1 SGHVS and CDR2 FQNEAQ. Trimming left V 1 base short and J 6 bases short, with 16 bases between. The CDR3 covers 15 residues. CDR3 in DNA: TGTGCCAGCAGCTTAGAGGGCAGTGCGCAAACCGAGCAGTACTTC. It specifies CASSLEGSAQTEQYF.

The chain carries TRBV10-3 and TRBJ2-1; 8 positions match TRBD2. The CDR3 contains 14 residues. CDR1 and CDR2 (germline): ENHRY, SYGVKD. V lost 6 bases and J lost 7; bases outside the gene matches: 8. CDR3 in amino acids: CAISDGLASNEQFF. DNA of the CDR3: TGTGCCATCAGCGATGGACTAGCCTCTAATGAGCAGTTCTTC.

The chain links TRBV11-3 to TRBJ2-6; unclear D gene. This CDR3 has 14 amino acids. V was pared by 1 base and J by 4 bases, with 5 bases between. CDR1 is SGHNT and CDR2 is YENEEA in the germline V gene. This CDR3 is CASSLVRGANVLTF. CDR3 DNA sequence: TGTGCCAGCAGCTTAGTGCGGGGGGCCAACGTCCTGACTTTC.

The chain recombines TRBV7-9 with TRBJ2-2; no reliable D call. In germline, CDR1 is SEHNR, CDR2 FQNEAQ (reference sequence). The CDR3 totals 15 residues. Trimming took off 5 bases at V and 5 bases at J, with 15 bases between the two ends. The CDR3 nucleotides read TGTGCCAGCAGCACCGGTGGTCTTGGGACCGGGGAGCTGTTTTTT. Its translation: CASSTGGLGTGELFF.

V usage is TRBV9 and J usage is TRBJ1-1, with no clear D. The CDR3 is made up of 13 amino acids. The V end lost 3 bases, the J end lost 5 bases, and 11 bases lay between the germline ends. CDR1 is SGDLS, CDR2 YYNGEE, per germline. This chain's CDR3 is CASSANSMTEAFF. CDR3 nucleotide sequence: TGTGCCAGCAGCGCGAACAGTATGACTGAAGCTTTCTTT.

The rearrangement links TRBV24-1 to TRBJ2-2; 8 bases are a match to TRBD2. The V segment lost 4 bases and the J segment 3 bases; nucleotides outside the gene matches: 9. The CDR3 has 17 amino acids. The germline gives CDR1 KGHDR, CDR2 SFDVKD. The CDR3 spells CATSDRPQREYTGELFF. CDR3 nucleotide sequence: TGTGCCACCAGTGACCGACCCCAGCGGGAGTACACCGGGGAGCTGTTTTTT.

The CDR3 loop reads CASSLRRAYGYTF. The CDR3 DNA reads as TGTGCCAGCAGTTTAAGAAGGGCGTACGGCTACACCTTC. V usage is TRBV12-3 or TRBV12-4 and J usage is TRBJ1-2, with D unresolved. With 2 bases removed from V and 8 bases from J, the gap between germline ends came to 12 bases. This CDR3 is 13 amino acids long.

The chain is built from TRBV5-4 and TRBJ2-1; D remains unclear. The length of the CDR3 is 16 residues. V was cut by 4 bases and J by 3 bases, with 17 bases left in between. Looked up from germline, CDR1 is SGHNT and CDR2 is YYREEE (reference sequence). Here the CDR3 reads CASSLKLSRSYNEQFF. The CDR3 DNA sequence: TGTGCCAGCAGCCTAAAGCTTAGCAGGAGCTACAATGAGCAGTTCTTC.

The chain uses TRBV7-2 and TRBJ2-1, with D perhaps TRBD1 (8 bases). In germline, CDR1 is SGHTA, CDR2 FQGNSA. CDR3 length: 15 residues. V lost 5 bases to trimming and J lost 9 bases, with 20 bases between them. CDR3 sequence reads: CASSPQGAGAGEQFF. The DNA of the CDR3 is TGTGCCAGCAGCCCCCAGGGGGCGGGAGCAGGTGAGCAGTTCTTC.

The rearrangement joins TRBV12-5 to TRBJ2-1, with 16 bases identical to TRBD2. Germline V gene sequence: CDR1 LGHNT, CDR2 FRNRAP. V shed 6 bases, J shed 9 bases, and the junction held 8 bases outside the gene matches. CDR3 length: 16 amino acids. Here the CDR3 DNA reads TGTGCTAGTGGCCTTGGGGGACTAGCGGGAGGGGGTGAGCAGTTCTTC. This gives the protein CASGLGGLAGGGEQFF. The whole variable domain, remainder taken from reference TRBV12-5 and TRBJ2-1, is DARVTQTPRHKVTEMGQEVTMRCQPILGHNTVFWYRQTMMQGLELLAYFRNRAPLDDSGMPKDRFSAEMPDATLATLKIQPSEPRDSAVYFCASGLGGLAGGGEQFFGPGTRLTVL.

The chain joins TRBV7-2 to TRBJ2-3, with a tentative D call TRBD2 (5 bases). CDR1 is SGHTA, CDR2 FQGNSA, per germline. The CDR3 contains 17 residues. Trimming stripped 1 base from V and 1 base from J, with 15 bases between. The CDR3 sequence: CASSLVGTRTRTDTQYF. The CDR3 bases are TGTGCCAGCAGCTTAGTTGGAACTAGAACCCGCACAGATACGCAGTATTTT.

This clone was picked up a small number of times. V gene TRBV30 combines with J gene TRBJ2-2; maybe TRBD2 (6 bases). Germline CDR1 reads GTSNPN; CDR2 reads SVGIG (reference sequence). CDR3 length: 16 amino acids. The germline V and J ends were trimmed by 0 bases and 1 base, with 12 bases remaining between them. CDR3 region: CAWSVRIAENTGELFF. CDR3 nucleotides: TGTGCCTGGAGTGTACGGATAGCGGAGAACACCGGGGAGCTGTTTTTT. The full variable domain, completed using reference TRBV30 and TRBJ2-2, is SQTIHQWPATLVQPVGSPLSLECTVEGTSNPNLYWYRQAAGRGLQLLFYSVGIGQISSEVPQNLSASRPQDRQFILSSKKLLLSDSGFYLCAWSVRIAENTGELFFGEGSRLTVL.

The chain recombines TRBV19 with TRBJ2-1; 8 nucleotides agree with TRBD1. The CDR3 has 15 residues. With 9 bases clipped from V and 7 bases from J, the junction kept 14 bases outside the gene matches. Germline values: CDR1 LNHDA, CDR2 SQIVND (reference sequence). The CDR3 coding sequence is TGTGCCAGCACAACCGGACAGGGTGTGAGGAATGAGCAGTTCTTC. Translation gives CASTTGQGVRNEQFF.

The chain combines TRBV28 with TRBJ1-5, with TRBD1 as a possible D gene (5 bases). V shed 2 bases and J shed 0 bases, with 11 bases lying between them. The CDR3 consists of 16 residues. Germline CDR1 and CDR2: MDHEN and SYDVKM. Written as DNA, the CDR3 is TGTGCCAGCAGTTTAAATGTCGGGACTAGCAATCAGCCCCAGCATTTT. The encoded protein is CASSLNVGTSNQPQHF.

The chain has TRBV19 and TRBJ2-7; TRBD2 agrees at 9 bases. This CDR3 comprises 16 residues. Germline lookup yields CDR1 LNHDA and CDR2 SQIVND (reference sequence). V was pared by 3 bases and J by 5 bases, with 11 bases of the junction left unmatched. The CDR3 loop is CASSMIISGRRNEQYF. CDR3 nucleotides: TGTGCCAGTAGTATGATCATTAGCGGGAGAAGGAACGAGCAGTACTTC.

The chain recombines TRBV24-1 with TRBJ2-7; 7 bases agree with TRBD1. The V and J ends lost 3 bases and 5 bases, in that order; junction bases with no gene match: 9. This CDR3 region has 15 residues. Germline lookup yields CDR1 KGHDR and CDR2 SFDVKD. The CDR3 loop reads CATSDPRQGMNEQYF. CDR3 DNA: TGTGCCACCAGTGATCCGAGACAGGGTATGAACGAGCAGTACTTC.